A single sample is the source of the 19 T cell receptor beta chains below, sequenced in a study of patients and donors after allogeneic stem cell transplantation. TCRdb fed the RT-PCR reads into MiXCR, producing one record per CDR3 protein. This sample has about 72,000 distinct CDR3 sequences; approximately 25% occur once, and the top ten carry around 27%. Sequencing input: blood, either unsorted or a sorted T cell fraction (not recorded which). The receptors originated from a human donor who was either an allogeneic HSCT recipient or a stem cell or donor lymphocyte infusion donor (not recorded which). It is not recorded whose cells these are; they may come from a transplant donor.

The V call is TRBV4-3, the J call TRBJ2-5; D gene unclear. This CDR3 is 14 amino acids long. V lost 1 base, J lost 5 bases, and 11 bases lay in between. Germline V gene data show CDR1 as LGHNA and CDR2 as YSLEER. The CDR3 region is CASSQGLGQETQYF. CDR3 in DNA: TGCGCCAGCAGCCAAGGATTAGGGCAGGAGACCCAGTACTTC.

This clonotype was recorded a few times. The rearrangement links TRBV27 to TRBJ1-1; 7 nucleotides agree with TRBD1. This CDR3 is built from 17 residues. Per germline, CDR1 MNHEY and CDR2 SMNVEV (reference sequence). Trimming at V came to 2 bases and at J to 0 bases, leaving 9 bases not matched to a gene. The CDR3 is CASSLLRTGMMNTEAFF. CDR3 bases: TGTGCCAGCAGTTTACTCCGGACAGGTATGATGAACACTGAAGCTTTCTTT.

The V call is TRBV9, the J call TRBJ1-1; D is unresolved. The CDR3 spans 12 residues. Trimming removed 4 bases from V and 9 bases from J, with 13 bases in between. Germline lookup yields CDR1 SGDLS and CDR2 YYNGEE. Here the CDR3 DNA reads TGTGCCAGCAGCACTGTCAGAGGTAAAGCTTTCTTT. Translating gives CASSTVRGKAFF.

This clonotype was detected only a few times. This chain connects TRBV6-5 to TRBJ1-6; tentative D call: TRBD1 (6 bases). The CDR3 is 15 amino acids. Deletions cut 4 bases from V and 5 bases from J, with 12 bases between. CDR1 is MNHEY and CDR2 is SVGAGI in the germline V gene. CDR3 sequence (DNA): TGTGCCAGCAGTTCCTACTCAGGGGATAATTCACCCCTCCACTTT. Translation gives CASSSYSGDNSPLHF.

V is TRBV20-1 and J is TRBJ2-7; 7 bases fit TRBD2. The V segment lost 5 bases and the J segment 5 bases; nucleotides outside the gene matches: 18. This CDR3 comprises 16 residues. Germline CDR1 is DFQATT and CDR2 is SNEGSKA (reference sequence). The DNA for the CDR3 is TGCAGTGCTCACTTGATAGCGGGCCCGATTAAGGACGAGCAGTACTTC. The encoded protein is CSAHLIAGPIKDEQYF.

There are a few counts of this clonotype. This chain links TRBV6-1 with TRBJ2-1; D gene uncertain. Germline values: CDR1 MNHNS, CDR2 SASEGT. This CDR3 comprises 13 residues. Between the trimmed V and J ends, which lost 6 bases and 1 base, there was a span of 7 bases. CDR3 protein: CASRVGSYNEQFF. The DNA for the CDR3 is TGTGCCAGCAGGGTGGGGTCCTACAATGAGCAGTTCTTC.

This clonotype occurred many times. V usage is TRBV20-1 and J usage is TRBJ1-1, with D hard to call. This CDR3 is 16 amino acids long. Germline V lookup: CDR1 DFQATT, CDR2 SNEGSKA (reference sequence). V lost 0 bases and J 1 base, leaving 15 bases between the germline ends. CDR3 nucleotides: TGCAGTGCTAGAGATTGGGGTAAGAAGACGAACACTGAAGCTTTCTTT. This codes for CSARDWGKKTNTEAFF.

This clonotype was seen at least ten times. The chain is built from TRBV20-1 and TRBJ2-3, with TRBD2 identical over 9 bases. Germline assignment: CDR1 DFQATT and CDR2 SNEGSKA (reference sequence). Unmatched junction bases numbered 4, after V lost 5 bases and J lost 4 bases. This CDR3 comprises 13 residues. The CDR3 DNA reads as TGCAGTGCTGTTAGCGGGAGTGCAGATACGCAGTATTTT. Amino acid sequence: CSAVSGSADTQYF.

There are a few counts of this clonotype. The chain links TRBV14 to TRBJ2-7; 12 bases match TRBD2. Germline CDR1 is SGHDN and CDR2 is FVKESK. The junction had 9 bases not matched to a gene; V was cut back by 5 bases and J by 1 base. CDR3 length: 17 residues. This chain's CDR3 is CASSGLAGRMGSYEQYF. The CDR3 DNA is TGTGCCAGCAGCGGACTAGCGGGGAGAATGGGGTCCTACGAGCAGTACTTC.

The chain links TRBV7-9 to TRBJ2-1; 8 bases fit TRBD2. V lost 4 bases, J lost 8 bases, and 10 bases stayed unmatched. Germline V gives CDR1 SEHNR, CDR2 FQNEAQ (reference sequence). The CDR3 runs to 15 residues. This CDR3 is CASSSTGTRFYEQFF. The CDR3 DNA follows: TGTGCCAGCAGCTCGACCGGGACTAGATTCTATGAGCAGTTCTTC.

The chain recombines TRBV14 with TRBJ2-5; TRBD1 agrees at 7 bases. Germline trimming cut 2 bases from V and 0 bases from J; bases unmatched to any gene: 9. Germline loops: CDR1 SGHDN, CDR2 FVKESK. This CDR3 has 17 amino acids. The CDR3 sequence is CASSQIRDSLNQETQYF. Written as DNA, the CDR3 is TGTGCCAGCAGCCAAATACGGGACAGTCTAAACCAAGAGACCCAGTACTTC. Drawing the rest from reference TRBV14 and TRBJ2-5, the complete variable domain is EAGVTQFPSHSVIEKGQTVTLRCDPISGHDNLYWYRRVMGKEIKFLLHFVKESKQDESGMPNNRFLAERTGGTYSTLKVQPAELEDSGVYFCASSQIRDSLNQETQYFGPGTRLLVL.

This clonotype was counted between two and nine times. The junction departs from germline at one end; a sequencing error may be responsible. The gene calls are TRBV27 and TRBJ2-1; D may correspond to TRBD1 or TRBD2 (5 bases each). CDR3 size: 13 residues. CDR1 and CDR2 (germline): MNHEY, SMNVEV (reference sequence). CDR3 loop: CASSPGTGRERFF. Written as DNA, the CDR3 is TGTGCCAGCAGCCCGGGGACGGGTAGAGAGCGGTTCTTC.

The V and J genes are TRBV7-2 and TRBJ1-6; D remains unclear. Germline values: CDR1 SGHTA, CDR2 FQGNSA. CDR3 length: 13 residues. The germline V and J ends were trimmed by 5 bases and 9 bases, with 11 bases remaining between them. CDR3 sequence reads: CASSAPSASPLHF. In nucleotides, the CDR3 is TGTGCCAGCAGCGCCCCTTCCGCTTCACCCCTCCACTTT.

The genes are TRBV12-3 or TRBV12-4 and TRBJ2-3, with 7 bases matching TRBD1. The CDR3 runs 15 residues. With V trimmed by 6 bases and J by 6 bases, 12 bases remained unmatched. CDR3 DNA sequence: TGTGCCAGCAGCCAAACAGGGGTACGAGGGGATACGCAGTATTTT. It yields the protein CASSQTGVRGDTQYF.

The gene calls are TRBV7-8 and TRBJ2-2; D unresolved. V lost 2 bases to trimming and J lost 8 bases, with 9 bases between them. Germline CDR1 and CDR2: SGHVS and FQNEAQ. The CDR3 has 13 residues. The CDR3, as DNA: TGTGCCAGCAGCTTAAACGTTCGGGGGGAGCTGTTTTTT. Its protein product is CASSLNVRGELFF.

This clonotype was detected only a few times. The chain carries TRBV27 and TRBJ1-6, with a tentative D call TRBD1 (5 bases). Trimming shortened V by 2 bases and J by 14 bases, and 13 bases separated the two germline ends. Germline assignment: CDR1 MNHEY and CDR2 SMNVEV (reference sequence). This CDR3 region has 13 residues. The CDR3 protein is CASSLQDTSALHF. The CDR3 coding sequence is TGTGCCAGCAGTTTACAGGACACGTCAGCCCTCCACTTT.

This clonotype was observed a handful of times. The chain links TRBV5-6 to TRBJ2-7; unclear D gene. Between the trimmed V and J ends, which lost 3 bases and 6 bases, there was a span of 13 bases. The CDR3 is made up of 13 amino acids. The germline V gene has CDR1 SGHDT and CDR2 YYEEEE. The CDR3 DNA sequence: TGTGCCAGCAGCTCCACTTATGTCCTCGAGCAGTACTTC. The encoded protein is CASSSTYVLEQYF.

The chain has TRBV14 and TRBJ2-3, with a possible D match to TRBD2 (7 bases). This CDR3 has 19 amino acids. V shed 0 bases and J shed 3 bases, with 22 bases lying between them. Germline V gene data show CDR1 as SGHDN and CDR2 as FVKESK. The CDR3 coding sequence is TGTGCCAGCAGCCAAGACGTCCCCTTGTGGGGGGGCCGGACAGATACGCAGTATTTT. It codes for CASSQDVPLWGGRTDTQYF.

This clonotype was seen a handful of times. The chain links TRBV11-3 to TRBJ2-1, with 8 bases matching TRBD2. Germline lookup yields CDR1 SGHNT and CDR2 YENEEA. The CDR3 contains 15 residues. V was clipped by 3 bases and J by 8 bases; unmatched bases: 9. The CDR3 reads CASSFGLASGDEQFF. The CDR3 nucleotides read TGTGCCAGCAGCTTCGGACTAGCAAGCGGCGATGAGCAGTTCTTC.